The 4 T cell receptor beta chains given below trace back to one sample, sequenced in a study of human T cells and chemical hapten exposure (dated by TCRdb to 2020 to 2023). The library was built by means of RACE. TCRdb records NextSeq 500 as the sequencer. Starting from the raw public reads, TCRdb applied fastp trimming at Q25, assembled clones with MiXCR and retained in-frame beta chains. Entries are consolidated by CDR3 protein sequence, retaining the most common genes and DNA. Recorded for this sample are tens of thousands of distinct CDR3 sequences; about 6.3% of them occurred a single time. The ten largest clones represent approximately 1.2% of the sample. Per the publication, the time point label means: patch test 2, 6 weeks after DPC sensitization. This specimen's treatment or condition label, per the study, means: therapeutic diphenylcyclopropenone sensitization with weekly scalp DPC. Sequencing was performed on whole blood, taken in connection with sensitization to the hapten diphenylcyclopropenone (DPC). These receptors all come from a woman aged 25 to 39 with alopecia areata. Some clones in this sample may be carry-over from other donors' samples.

This clonotype was seen many times. V and J are TRBV28 and TRBJ2-7; D remains ambiguous. The CDR3 has 13 amino acids. Trimming removed 2 bases from V and 4 bases from J, with 9 bases in between. Germline V lookup: CDR1 MDHEN, CDR2 SYDVKM. CDR3 in amino acids: CASSLAPQYEQYF. The CDR3 bases are TGTGCCAGCAGTTTAGCCCCCCAATACGAGCAGTACTTC.

This clonotype turned up a few times. The V and J genes are TRBV6-5 and TRBJ1-4, with TRBD1 as a possible D gene (5 bases). The V gene lost 11 bases and the J gene lost 3 bases, with 13 bases spanning the gap. Germline-derived CDR1 and CDR2 are MNHEY and SVGAGI. This CDR3 region has 13 residues. CDR3 in amino acids: CAVRGEANEKLFF. The CDR3 region has the DNA TGTGCCGTACGGGGGGAGGCTAATGAAAAACTGTTTTTT.

This clonotype was seen a few times. The chain couples TRBV5-1 to TRBJ2-2; D may be TRBD1 (6 bases). Trimming shortened V by 0 bases and J by 0 bases, and 9 bases separated the two germline ends. The CDR3 loop spans 16 amino acids. Germline-derived CDR1 and CDR2 are SGHRS and YFSETQ. This CDR3 is CASSLGQETNTGELFF. The CDR3 nucleotides read TGCGCCAGCAGCTTGGGACAGGAGACGAACACCGGGGAGCTGTTTTTT. The complete variable domain, with remaining parts taken from reference TRBV5-1 and TRBJ2-2, reads KAGVTQTPRYLIKTRGQQVTLSCSPISGHRSVSWYQQTPGQGLQFLFEYFSETQRNKGNFPGRFSGRQFSNSRSEMNVSTLELGDSALYLCASSLGQETNTGELFFGEGSRLTVL.

The sample holds a few counts of this clonotype. The J gene is TRBJ2-7, the V gene TRBV20-1; maybe TRBD1 (6 bases). V lost 0 bases, J lost 2 bases, and 14 bases lay in between. The CDR3 spans 15 residues. Per the germline V gene, CDR1 is DFQATT and CDR2 is SNEGSKA (reference sequence). CDR3 coding DNA: TGCAGTGCTAGAGAGACCACAGGGTCTCCCTACGAGCAGTACTTC. Its translation: CSARETTGSPYEQYF.